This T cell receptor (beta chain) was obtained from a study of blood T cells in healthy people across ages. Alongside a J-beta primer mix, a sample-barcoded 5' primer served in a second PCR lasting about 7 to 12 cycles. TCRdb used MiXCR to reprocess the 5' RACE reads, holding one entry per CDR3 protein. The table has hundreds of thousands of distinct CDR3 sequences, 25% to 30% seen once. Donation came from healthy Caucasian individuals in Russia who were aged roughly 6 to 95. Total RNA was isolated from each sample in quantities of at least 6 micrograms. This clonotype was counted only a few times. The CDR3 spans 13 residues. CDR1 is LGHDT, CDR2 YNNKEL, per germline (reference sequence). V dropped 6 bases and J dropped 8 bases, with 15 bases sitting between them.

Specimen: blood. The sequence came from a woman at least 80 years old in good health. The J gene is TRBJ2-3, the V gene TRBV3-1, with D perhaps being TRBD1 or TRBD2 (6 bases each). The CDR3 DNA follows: TGTGCCAGCAGGGAGGGGGGCCGAATTACGCAGTATTTT. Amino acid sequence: CASREGGRITQYF.